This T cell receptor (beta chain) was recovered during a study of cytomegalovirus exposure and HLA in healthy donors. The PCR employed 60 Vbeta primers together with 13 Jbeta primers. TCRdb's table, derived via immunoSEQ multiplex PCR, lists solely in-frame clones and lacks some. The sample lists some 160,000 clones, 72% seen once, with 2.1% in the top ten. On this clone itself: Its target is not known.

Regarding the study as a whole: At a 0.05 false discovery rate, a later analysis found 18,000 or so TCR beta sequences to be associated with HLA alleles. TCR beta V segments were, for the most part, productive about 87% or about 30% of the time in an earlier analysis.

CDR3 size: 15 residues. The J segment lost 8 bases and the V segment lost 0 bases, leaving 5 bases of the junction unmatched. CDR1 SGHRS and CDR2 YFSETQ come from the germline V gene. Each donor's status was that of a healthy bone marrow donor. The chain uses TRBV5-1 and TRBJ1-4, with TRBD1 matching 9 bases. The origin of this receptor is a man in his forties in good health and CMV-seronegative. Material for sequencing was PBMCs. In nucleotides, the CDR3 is TGCGCCAGCAGCTTGGTGGGGACAGGGCACGAAAAACTGTTTTTT. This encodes CASSLVGTGHEKLFF.